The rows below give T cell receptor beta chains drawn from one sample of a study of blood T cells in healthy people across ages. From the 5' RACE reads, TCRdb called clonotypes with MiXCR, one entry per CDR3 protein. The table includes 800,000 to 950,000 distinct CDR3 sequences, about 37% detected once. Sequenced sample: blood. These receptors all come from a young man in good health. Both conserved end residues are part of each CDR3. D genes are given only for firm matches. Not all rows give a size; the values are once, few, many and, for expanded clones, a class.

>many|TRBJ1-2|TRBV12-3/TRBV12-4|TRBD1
CASSPRDRMNYGYTF
TGTGCCAGCAGTCCGAGGGACAGGATGAACTATGGCTACACCTTC
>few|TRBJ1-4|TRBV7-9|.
CASVEQGGEKLFF
TGTGCCAGCGTGGAACAGGGAGGCGAAAAACTGTTTTTT
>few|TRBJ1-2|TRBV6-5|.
CASTRGAGYTF
TGTGCCAGCACCCGAGGAGCCGGCTACACCTTC
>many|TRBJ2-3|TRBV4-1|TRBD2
CASSPGRGADTQYF
TGCGCCAGCAGCCCCGGGAGGGGGGCAGATACGCAGTATTTT
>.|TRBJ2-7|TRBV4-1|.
CASSQEGTAGEQYF
TGCGCCAGCAGCCAAGAGGGCACAGCGGGCGAGCAGTACTTC
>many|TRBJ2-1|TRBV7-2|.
CASSLARGSYNEQFF
TGCGCCAGCAGCTTGGCTCGGGGTTCCTACAATGAGCAGTTCTTC
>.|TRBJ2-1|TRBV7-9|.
CASSRFDEQFF
TGTGCCAGCAGCAGATTTGATGAGCAGTTCTTC
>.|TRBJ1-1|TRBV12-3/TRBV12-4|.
CASSLRSGGTEAFF
TGTGCCAGCAGTTTAAGGTCCGGGGGAACTGAAGCTTTCTTT
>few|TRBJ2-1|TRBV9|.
CASSAVNNEQFF
TGTGCCAGCAGCGCCGTCAACAATGAGCAGTTCTTC
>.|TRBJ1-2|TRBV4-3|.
CASSQGRRERGYTF
TGCGCCAGCAGCCAAGGGAGGCGGGAACGGGGCTACACCTTC
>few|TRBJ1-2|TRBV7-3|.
CASSLGVAEANYGYTF
TGTGCCAGCAGCCTTGGGGTGGCAGAAGCTAACTATGGCTACACCTTC
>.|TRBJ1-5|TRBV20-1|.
CSAPHDEGNQPQHF
TGCAGTGCGCCCCACGATGAGGGTAATCAGCCCCAGCATTTT
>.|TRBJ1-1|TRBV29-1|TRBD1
CSVEDTTGVSTEAFF
TGCAGCGTTGAAGATACGACAGGGGTGAGCACTGAAGCTTTCTTT
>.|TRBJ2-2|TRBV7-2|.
CASSLGGQVNTGELFF
TGTGCCAGCAGCTTAGGAGGACAAGTGAACACCGGGGAGCTGTTTTTT